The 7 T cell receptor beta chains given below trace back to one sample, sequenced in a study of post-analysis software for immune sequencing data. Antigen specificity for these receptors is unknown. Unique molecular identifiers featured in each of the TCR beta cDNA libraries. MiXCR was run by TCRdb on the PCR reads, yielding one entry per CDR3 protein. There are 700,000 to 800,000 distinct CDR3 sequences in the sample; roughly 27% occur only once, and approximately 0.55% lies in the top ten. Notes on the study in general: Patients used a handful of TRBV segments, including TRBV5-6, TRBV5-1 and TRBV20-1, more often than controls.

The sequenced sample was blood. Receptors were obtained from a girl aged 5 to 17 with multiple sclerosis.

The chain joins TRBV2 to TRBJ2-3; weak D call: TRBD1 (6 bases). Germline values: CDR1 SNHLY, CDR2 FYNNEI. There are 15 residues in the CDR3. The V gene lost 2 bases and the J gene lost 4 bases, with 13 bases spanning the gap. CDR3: CASSESWGLADTQYF. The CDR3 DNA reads TGTGCCAGCAGTGAAAGTTGGGGGCTCGCAGATACGCAGTATTTT.

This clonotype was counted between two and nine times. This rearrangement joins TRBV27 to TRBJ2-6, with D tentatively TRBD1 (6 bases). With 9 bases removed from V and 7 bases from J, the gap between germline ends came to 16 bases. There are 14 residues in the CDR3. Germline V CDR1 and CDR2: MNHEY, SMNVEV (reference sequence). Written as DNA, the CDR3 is TGTGCCAGTGGGACAACCCTGAGCGCCAACGTCCTGACTTTC. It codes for CASGTTLSANVLTF.

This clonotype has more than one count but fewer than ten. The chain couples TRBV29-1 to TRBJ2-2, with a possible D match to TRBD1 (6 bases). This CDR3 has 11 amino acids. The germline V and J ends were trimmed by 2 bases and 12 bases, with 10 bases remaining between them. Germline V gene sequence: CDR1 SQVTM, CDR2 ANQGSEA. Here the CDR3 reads CSVERGRKLFF. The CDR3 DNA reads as TGCAGCGTTGAAAGGGGGAGAAAGCTGTTTTTT.

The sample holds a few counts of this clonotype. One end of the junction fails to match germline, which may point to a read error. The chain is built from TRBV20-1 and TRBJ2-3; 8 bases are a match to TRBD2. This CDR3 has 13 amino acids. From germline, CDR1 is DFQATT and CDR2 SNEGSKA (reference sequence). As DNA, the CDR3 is TGCAGTGCCAGAGGACTAGCTACAGATACGCAGTATTTT. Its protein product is CSARGLATDTQYF.

The CDR3 nucleotides are TGTGCCACCCAAAGGTCCGAGGGGGGTCGCGAGCAGTACTTC. It specifies CATQRSEGGREQYF. This chain uses TRBV24-1 with TRBJ2-7; D assignment may be TRBD1 or TRBD2 (6 bases each). CDR3 length equals 14 residues. Trimming removed 9 bases from V and 6 bases from J, with 20 bases in between. Germline assignment: CDR1 KGHDR and CDR2 SFDVKD.

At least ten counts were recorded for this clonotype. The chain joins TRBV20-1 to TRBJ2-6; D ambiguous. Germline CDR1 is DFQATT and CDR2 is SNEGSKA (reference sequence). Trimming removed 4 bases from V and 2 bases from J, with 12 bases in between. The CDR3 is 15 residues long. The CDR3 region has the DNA TGCAGTGCTACTTTCAGCCCGGCTGGGGCCAACGTCCTGACTTTC. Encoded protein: CSATFSPAGANVLTF.

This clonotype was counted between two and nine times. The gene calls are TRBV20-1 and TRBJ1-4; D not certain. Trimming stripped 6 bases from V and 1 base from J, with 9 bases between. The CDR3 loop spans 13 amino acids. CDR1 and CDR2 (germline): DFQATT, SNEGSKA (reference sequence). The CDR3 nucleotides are TGCAGTGCGAAGGGAGGAACTAATGAAAAACTGTTTTTT. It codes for CSAKGGTNEKLFF.